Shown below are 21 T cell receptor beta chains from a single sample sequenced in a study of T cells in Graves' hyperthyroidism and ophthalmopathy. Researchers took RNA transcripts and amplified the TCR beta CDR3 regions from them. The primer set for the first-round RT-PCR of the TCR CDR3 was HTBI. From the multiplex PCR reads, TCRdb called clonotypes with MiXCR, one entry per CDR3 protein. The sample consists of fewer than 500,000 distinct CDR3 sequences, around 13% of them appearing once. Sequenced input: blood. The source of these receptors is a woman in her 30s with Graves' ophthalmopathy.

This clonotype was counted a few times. Written as DNA, the CDR3 is TGCGCCAGCAGTGCTGGGTATGGGGATTCACCCCTCCACTTT. Translated: CASSAGYGDSPLHF. The genes are TRBV10-1 and TRBJ1-6, with no clear D. Trimming took off 4 bases at V and 8 bases at J, with 12 bases between the two ends. The germline CDR1 and CDR2 sequences are WNHNN and SYGVQD (reference sequence). This CDR3 is 14 amino acids long.

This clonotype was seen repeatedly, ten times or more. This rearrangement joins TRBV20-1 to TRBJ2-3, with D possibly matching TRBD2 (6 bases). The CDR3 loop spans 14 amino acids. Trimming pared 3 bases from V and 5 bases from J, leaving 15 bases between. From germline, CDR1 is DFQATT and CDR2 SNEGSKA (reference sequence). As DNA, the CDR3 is TGCAGTGCTAGGGGACTTCCGCTCCTAGATACGCAGTATTTT. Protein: CSARGLPLLDTQYF.

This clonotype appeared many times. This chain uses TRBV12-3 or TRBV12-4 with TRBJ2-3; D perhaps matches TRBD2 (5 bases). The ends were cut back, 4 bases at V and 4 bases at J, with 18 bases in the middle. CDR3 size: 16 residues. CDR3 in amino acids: CASSSRRPLAPDTQYF. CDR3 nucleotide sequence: TGTGCCAGCAGTTCACGACGCCCGCTAGCCCCAGATACGCAGTATTTT.

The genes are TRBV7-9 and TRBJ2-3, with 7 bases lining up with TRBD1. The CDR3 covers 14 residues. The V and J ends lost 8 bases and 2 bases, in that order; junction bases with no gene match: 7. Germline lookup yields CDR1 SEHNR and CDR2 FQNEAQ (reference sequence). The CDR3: CASYKQGTTDTQYF. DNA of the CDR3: TGTGCCAGCTATAAACAGGGGACCACAGATACGCAGTATTTT. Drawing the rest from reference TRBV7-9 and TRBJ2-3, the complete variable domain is DTGVSQNPRHKITKRGQNVTFRCDPISEHNRLYWYRQTLGQGPEFLTYFQNEAQLEKSRLLSDRFSAERPKGSFSTLEIQRTEQGDSAMYLCASYKQGTTDTQYFGPGTRLTVL.

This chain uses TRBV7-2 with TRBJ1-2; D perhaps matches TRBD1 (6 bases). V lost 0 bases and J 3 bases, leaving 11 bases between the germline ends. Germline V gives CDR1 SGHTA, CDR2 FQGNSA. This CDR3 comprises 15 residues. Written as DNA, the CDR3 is TGTGCCAGCAGCTTAGCCATTAACAGGGACTATGGCTACACCTTC. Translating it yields CASSLAINRDYGYTF.

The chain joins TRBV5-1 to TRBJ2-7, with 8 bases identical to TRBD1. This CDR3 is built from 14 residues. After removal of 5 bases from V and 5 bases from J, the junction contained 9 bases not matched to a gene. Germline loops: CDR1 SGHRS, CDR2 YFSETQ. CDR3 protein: CASRLTGVEDEQYF. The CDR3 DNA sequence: TGCGCCAGCAGGTTGACAGGGGTTGAGGACGAGCAGTACTTC.

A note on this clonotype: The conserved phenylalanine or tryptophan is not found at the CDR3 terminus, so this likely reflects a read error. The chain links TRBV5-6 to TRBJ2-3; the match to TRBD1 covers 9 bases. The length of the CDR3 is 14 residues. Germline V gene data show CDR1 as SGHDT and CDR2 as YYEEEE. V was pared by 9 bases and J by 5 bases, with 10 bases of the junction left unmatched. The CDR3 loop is CAIRRTGDGDTQYS. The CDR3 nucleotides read TGTGCCATCAGGAGGACAGGGGATGGAGATACGCAGTATTCT.

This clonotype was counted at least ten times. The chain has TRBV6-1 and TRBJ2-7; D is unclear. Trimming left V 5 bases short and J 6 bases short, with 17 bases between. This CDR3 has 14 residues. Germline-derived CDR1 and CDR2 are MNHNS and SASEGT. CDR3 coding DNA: TGTGCCAGCAGTTATACCTTACGGGCTGCCGAGCAGTACTTC. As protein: CASSYTLRAAEQYF.

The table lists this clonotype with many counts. As DNA, the CDR3 is TGTGCCAGCAGGCCGGGACAGATAATAACGCCCTACGAGCAGTACTTC. Translated: CASRPGQIITPYEQYF. The gene calls are TRBV27 and TRBJ2-7; 7 bases match TRBD1. CDR1 and CDR2 (germline): MNHEY, SMNVEV (reference sequence). The ends lost 6 bases at V and 2 bases at J; junction bases unmatched: 13. This CDR3 spans 16 amino acids.

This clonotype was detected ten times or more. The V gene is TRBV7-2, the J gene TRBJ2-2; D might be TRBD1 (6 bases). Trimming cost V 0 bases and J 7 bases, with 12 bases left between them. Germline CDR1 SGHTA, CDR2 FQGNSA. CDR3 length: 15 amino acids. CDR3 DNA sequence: TGTGCCAGCAGCTTAGCGGGGGCCCGCGGCGGGGAGCTGTTTTTT. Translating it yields CASSLAGARGGELFF.

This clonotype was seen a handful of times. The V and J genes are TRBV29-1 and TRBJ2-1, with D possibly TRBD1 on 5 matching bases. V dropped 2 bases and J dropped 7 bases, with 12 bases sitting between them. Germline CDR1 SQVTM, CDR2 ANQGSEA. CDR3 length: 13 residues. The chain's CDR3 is CSVELTVGNEQFF. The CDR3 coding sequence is TGCAGCGTTGAACTGACAGTCGGTAATGAGCAGTTCTTC.

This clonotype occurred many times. The DNA for the CDR3 is TGTGCCAGCAGTTTATCTTTAACGGACTCCTACAATGAGCAGTTCTTC. Its protein is CASSLSLTDSYNEQFF. The chain combines TRBV12-3 or TRBV12-4 with TRBJ2-1; D gene unclear. V lost 2 bases to trimming and J lost 0 bases, with 11 bases between them. This CDR3 contains 16 residues.

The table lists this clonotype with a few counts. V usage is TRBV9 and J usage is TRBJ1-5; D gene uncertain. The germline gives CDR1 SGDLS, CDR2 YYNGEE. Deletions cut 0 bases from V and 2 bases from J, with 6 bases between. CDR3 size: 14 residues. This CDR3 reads CASSVADGNQPQHF. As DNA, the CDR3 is TGTGCCAGCAGCGTAGCTGACGGCAATCAGCCCCAGCATTTT.

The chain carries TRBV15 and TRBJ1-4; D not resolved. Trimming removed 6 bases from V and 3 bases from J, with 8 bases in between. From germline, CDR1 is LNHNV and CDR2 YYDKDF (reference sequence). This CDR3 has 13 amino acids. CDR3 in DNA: TGTGCCACCAGGCCAGACCCTAATGAAAAACTGTTTTTT. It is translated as CATRPDPNEKLFF.

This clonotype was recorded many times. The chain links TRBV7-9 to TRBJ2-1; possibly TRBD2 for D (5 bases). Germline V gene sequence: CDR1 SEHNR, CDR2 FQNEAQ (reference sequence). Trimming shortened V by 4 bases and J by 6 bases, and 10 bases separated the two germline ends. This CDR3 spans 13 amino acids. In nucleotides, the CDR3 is TGTGCCAGCAGCTGGACGGAGGTCAATGAGCAGTTCTTC. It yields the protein CASSWTEVNEQFF.

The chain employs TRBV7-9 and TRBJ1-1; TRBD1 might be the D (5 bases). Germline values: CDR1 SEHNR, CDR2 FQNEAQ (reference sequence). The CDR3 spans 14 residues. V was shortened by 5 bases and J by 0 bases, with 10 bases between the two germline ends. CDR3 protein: CASSIRAMNTEAFF. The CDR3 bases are TGTGCCAGCAGCATCAGGGCGATGAACACTGAAGCTTTCTTT.

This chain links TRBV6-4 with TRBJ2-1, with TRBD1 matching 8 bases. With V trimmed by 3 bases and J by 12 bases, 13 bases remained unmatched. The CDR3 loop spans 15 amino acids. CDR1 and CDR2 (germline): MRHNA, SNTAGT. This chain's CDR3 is CASSEADRVSGGQFF. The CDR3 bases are TGTGCCAGCAGTGAGGCGGACAGGGTTAGTGGTGGGCAGTTCTTC.

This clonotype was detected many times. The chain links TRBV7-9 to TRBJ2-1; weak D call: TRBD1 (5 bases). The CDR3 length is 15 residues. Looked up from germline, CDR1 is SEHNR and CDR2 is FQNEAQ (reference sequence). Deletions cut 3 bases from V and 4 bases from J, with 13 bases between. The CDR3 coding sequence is TGTGCCAGCAGCTTCGGGCAGGGCCTATACAATGAGCAGTTCTTC. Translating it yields CASSFGQGLYNEQFF.

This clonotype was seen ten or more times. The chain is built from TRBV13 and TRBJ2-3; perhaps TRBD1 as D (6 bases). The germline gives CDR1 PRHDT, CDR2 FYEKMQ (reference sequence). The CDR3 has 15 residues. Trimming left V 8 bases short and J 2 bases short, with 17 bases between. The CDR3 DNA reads TGTGCCAGCGGGGGCGGTGGCCGTGACACAGATACGCAGTATTTT. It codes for CASGGGGRDTDTQYF.

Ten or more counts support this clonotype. CDR3 region: CASSLEDIGNQPQHF. In DNA form, the CDR3 reads TGTGCCAGCAGTTTGGAGGACATAGGCAATCAGCCCCAGCATTTT. The chain is built from TRBV12-3 or TRBV12-4 and TRBJ1-5, with a possible D match to TRBD1 (5 bases). The CDR3 contains 15 residues. V lost 3 bases, J lost 2 bases, and 11 bases lay in between.

CDR3 in amino acids: CASSEGTSGKTDTQYF. The CDR3 bases are TGTGCCAGCAGTGAAGGGACTAGCGGAAAAACAGATACGCAGTATTTT. This chain connects TRBV6-1 to TRBJ2-3; the match to TRBD2 covers 10 bases. Germline V lookup: CDR1 MNHNS, CDR2 SASEGT. The CDR3 length is 16 residues. The trim removed 1 base at V and 3 bases at J, leaving 4 bases unmatched.